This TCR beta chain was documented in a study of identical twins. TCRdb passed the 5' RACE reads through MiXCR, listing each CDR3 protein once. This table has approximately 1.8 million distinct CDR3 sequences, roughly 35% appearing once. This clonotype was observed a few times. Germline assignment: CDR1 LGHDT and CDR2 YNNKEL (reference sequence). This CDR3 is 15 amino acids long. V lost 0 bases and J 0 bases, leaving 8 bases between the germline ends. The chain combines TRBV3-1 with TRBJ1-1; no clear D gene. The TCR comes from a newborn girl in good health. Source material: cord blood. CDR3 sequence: CASSQDIHMNTEAFF. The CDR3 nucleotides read TGTGCCAGCAGCCAAGATATCCACATGAACACTGAAGCTTTCTTT.